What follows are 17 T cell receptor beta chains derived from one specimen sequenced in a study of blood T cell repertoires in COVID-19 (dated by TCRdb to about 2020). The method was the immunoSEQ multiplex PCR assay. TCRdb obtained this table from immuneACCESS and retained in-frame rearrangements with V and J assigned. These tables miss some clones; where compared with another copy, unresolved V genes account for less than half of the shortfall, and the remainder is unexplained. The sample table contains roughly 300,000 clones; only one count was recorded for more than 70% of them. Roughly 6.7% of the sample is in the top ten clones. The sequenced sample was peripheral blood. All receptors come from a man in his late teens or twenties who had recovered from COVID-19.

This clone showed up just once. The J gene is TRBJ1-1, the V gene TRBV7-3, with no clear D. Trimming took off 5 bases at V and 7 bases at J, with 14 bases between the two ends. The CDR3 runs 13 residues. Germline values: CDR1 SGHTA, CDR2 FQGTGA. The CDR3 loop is CASSPFPGGEAFF. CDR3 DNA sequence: TGTGCCAGCAGCCCATTTCCCGGCGGTGAAGCTTTCTTT.

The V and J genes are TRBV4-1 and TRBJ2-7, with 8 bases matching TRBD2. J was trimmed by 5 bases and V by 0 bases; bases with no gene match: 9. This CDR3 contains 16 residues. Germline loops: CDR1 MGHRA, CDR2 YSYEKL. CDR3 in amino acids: CASSQDEREINDEQYF. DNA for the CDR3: TGCGCCAGCAGCCAAGATGAGCGGGAGATAAACGACGAGCAGTACTTC.

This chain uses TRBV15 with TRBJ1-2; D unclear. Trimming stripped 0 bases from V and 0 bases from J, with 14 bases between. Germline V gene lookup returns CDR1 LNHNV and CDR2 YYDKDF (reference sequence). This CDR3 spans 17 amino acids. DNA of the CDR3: TGTGCCACCAGCAGAGATCGCGTGGAGGCAGCTAACTATGGCTACACCTTC. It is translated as CATSRDRVEAANYGYTF.

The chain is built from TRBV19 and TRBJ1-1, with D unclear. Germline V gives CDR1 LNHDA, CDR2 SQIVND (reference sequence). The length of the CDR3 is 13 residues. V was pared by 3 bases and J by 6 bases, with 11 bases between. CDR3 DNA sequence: TGTGCCAGTAGTATCATGGGAGCAGCTGAAGCTTTCTTT. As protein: CASSIMGAAEAFF.

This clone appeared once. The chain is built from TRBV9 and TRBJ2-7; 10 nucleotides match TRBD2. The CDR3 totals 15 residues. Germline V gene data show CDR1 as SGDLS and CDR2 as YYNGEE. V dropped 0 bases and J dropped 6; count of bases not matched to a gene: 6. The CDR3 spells CASSVGAGGVFEQYF. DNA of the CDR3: TGTGCCAGCAGCGTAGGAGCGGGAGGGGTCTTCGAGCAGTACTTC. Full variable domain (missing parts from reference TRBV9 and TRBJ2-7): DSGVTQTPKHLITATGQRVTLRCSPRSGDLSVYWYQQSLDQGLQFLIQYYNGEERAKGNILERFSAQQFPDLHSELNLSSLELGDSALYFCASSVGAGGVFEQYFGPGTRLTVT.

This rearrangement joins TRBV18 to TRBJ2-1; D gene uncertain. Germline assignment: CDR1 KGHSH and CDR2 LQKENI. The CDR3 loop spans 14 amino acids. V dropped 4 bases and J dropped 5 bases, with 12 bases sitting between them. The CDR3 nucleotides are TGTGCCAGCTCACTTCTCCTAGAGAACAATGAGCAGTTCTTC. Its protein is CASSLLLENNEQFF. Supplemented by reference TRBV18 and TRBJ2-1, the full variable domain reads NAGVMQNPRHLVRRRGQEARLRCSPMKGHSHVYWYRQLPEEGLKFMVYLQKENIIDESGMPKERFSAEFPKEGPSILRIQQVVRGDSAAYFCASSLLLENNEQFFGPGTRLTVL.

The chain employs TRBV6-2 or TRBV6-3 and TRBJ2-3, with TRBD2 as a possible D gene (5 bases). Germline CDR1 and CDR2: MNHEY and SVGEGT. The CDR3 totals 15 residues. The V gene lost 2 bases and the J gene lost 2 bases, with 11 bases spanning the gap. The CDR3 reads CASSYGLLHTDTQYF. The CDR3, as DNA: TGTGCCAGCAGTTACGGACTTCTACACACAGATACGCAGTATTTT.

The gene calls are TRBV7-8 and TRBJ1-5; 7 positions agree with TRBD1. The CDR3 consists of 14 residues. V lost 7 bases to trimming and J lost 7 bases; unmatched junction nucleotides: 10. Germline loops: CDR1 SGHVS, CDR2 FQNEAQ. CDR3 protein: CASNQDRDGQPQHF. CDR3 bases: TGTGCCAGCAACCAAGACAGGGACGGCCAGCCCCAGCATTTT.

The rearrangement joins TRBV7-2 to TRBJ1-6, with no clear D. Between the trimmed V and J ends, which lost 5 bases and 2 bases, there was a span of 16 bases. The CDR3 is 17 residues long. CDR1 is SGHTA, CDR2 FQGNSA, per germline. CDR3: CASSPTFTTPYNSPLHF. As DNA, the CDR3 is TGTGCCAGCAGCCCCACATTCACAACGCCCTATAATTCACCCCTCCACTTT.

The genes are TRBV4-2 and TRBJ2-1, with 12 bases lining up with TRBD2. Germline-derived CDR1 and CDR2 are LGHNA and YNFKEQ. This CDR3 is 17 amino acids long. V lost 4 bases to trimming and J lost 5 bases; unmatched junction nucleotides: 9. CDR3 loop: CASSPGTSGPFDNEQFF. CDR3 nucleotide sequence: TGTGCCAGCAGCCCCGGGACTAGCGGGCCCTTTGACAATGAGCAGTTCTTC.

The CDR3 coding sequence is TGCGCCAGCAGCCAAGAGGAGGGTATCCCCTACGAGCAGTACTTC. Translated: CASSQEEGIPYEQYF. This chain joins TRBV4-1 and TRBJ2-7; D might be TRBD2 (6 bases). The V end lost 0 bases, the J end lost 2 bases, and 11 bases lay between the germline ends. In germline, CDR1 is MGHRA, CDR2 YSYEKL. CDR3 size: 15 residues.

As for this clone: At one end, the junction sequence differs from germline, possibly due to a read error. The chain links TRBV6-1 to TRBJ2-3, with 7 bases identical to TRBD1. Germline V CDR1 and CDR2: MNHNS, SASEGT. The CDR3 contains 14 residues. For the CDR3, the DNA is TGTGCCAGCCGTGAAACCAGGGGGTCAGATACGCAGTATTTT. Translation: CASRETRGSDTQYF.

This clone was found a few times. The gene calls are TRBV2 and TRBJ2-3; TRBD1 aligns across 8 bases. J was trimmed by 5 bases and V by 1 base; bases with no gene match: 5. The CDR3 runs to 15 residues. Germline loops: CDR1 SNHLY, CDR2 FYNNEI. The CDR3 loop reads CASSEDGQGGDTQYF. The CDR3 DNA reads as TGTGCCAGCAGTGAAGATGGACAGGGAGGAGATACGCAGTATTTT.

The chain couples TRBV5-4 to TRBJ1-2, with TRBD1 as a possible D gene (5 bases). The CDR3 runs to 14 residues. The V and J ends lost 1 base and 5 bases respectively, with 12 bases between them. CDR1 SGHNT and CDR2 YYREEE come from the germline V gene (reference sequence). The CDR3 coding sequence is TGTGCCAGCAGCTTGCAGGGTGCAGGGTATGGCTACACCTTC. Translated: CASSLQGAGYGYTF.

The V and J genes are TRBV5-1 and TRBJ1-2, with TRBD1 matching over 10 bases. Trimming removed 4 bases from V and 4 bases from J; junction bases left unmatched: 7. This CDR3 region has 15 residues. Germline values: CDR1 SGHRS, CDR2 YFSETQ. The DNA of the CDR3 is TGCGCCAGCAGCCCAACGACAGGGGGCGGCTATGGCTACACCTTC. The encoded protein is CASSPTTGGGYGYTF.

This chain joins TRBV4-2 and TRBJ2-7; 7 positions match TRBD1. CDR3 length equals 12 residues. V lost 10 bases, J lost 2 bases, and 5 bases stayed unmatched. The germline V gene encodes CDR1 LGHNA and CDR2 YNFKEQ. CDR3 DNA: TGTGCCACGGGACAGAATGCCTACGAGCAGTACTTC. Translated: CATGQNAYEQYF.

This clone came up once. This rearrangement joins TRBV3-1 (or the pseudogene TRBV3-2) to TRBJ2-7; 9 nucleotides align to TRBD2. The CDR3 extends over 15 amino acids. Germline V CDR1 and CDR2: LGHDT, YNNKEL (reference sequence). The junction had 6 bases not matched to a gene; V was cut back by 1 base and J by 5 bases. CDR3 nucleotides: TGTGCCAGCAGCCAAGCCCATAGCGGGAGACACGAGCAGTACTTC. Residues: CASSQAHSGRHEQYF.